This TCR beta chain originates from a study of blood T cells in healthy people across ages. Study-wide findings and caveats: With donor CMV status unknown, expanded clonotype changes were possibly confounded.

To note about this clonotype: The antigen remains undetermined.

This CDR3 has 18 amino acids. Trimming took off 3 bases at V and 3 bases at J, with 24 bases between the two ends. Per germline, CDR1 SQVTM and CDR2 ANQGSEA. Using a J-beta primer mix together with a sample-barcoded 5' primer, a second PCR was run for roughly 6 to 12 cycles. TCRdb recomputed calls from the 5' RACE reads with MiXCR, one row per CDR3 protein. This table has about 1.4 million distinct CDR3 sequences, around 55% appearing once. V usage is TRBV29-1 and J usage is TRBJ1-3; tentatively, D is TRBD1 (5 bases). The sample comprised blood. The sequence came from a man younger than 35 in good health. The CDR3 DNA reads as TGCAGCGTTGATGGGCAGGGAGAAGGGACGGGCGTTGGAAACACCATATATTTT. Translation: CSVDGQGEGTGVGNTIYF.